This T cell receptor beta chain was captured in a study of tumour-infiltrating T cells in Burkitt lymphoma. Background on the study: The Burkitt lymphoma cohort spanned all epidemiological subtypes. Repertoire clonality predicted overall and progression-free survival.

A few counts support this clone. Its specificity is not known. Trimming cost V 1 base and J 3 bases; bases outside gene matches: 5. CDR3 length: 17 amino acids. Per the germline V gene, CDR1 is SGHDN and CDR2 is FVKESK. Study observations and caveats: Many Burkitt lymphoma patients shared several public clonotypes.

Generated by immunoSEQ multiplex PCR, the TCRdb table keeps only in-frame clones and is missing some. The sample comprises around 46,000 clones, around a third of which are singletons, and 2.9% rests with the top ten. Sequencing was performed on tumor tissue. V gene TRBV14 combines with J gene TRBJ2-2; 10 nucleotides align to TRBD2. The receptor comes from a human donor with Burkitt lymphoma. The CDR3 region has the DNA TGTGCCAGCAGCCAAGGCGCTCTAGCGGGGGACACCGGGGAGCTGTTTTTT. It translates to CASSQGALAGDTGELFF.